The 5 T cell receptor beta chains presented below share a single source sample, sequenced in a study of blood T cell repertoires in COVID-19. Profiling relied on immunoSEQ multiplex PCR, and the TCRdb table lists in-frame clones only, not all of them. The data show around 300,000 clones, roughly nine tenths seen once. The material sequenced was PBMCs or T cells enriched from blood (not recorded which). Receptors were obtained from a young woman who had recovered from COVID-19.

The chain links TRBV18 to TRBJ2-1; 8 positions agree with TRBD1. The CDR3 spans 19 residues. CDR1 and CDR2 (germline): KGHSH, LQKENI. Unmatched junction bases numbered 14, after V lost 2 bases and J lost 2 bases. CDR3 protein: CASSPKTPEVTGAYNEQFF. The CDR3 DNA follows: TGTGCCAGCTCACCAAAAACTCCTGAAGTGACAGGGGCCTACAATGAGCAGTTCTTC.

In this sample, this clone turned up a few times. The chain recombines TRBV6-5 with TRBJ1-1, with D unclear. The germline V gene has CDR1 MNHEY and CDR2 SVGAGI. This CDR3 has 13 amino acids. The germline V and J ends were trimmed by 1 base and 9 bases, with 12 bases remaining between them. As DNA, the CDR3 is TGTGCCAGCAGTTACTTAGACTGGACTCAAGCTTTCTTT. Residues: CASSYLDWTQAFF.

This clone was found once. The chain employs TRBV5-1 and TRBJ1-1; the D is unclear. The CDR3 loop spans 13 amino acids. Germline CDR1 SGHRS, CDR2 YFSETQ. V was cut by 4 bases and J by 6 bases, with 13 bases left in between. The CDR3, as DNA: TGCGCCAGCAGCCCCCGAGCGGGGTCTGAAGCTTTCTTT. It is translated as CASSPRAGSEAFF.

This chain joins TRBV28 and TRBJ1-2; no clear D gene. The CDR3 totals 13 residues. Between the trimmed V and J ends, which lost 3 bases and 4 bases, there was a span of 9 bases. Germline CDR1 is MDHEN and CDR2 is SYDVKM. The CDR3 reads CASSFAEFYGYTF. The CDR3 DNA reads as TGTGCCAGCAGTTTCGCAGAATTCTATGGCTACACCTTC.

The CDR3 sequence: CASSFQGASYGYTF. The CDR3 DNA is TGCGCCAGCAGCTTCCAGGGGGCTAGCTATGGCTACACCTTC. The chain combines TRBV5-1 with TRBJ1-2, with 8 positions matching TRBD1. The junction had 4 bases not matched to a gene; V was cut back by 2 bases and J by 4 bases. Germline V gene sequence: CDR1 SGHRS, CDR2 YFSETQ. The CDR3 sequence is 14 residues long.